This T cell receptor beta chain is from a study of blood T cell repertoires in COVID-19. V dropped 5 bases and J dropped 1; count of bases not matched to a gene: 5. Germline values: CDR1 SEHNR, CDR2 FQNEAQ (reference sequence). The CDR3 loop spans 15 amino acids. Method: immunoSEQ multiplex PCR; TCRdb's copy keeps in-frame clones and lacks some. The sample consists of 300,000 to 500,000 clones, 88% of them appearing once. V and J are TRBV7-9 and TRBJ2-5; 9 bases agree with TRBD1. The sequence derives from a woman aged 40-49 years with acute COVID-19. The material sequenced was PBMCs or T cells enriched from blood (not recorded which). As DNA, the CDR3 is TGTGCCAGCAGCAGACAGGGGGTGGGCCAAGAGACCCAGTACTTC. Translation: CASSRQGVGQETQYF.